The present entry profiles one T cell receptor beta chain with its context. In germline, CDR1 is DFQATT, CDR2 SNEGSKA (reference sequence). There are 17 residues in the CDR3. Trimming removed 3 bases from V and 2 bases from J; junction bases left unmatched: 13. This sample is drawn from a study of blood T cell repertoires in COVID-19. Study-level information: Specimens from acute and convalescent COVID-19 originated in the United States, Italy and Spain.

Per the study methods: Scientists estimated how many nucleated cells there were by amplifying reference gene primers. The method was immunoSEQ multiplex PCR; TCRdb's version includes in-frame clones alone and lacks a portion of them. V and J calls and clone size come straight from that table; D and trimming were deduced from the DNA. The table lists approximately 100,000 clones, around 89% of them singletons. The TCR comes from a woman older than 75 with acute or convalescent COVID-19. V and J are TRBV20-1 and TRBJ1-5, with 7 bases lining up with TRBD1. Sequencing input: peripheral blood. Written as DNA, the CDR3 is TGCAGTGCTAGTGAGCACAGGGGTTTTTGGCGCAATCAGCCCCAGCATTTT. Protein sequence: CSASEHRGFWRNQPQHF.